This T cell receptor beta chain was sequenced for a study of blood T cell repertoires in COVID-19. Study information: Sites across the United States, Italy and Spain contributed samples from acute and convalescent COVID-19. The analysed material was cDNA or gDNA that came from T cells, B-cell-depleted T cells, or PBMCs.

CDR3 length equals 15 residues. V shed 7 bases and J 3 bases; nucleotides not matched to a gene: 8. Germline assignment: CDR1 MDHEN and CDR2 SYDVKM. Data came from immunoSEQ multiplex PCR; TCRdb stores just in-frame clones and leaves some out. The sample yields some 45,000 clones, roughly 80% seen once. The TCR sequence derives from a human donor in a cohort sampled during active COVID-19. The J gene is TRBJ2-7, the V gene TRBV28, with 11 bases lining up with TRBD1. The sequencing sample was made of peripheral blood. The CDR3 is CASTNPGQGDYEQYF. DNA of the CDR3: TGTGCCAGCACAAACCCGGGACAGGGGGACTACGAGCAGTACTTC.